The sequence of this T cell receptor beta chain was determined in a study of blood T cell repertoires in COVID-19 (dated by TCRdb to 2018 to 2021). In the study overall: Samples from collaborators originated in the United States, Italy and Spain and spanned both the acute and convalescent phases of COVID-19. The material from the prospective study consisted of cDNA or gDNA derived from T cells, B-cell-depleted T cells, or PBMCs. Nearly every sample came with metadata listing a de-identified subject ID, COVID-19 status, age in years and sex. Deeply sampled blood TCRbeta repertoires from subjects exposed to, actively infected with, or recovered from COVID-19 were included in the dataset. Samples were obtained from the ongoing ImmuneRACE study (first 160 participants) and from 1,254 subjects provided by 6 global collaborators. The repertoires were made available in a free public database intended to serve as a resource for research on the immune response to SARS-CoV-2. Where HLA class I and class II types were available, the types were taken from metadata supplied by the sample provider, not from assay-based typing.

Whole blood was collected in K2EDTA tubes by collaborating institutions according to the institutions' own protocols. For TCRbeta analysis, collaborators shipped samples as frozen whole blood, isolated PBMCs, or DNA extracted from either of those sample types. TCRbeta CDR3 regions were amplified from genomic DNA by means of the immunoSEQ Assay, a bias-controlled multiplex PCR. Per the original workflow: The number of nucleated cells in each sample was estimated by amplification of reference gene primers within the assay. Sequence reads were collapsed and filtered to measure the absolute abundance of every unique TCRbeta CDR3 rearrangement. For each sample, productive Simpson clonality was calculated as the square root of Simpson's diversity index across productive rearrangements. TCRdb stores this immuneACCESS table with in-frame sequences only. Part of the clones is absent; in the studies checked, under half of the shortfall reflects unresolved V genes, and no reason is known for the rest. That table is the source of V, J and clone size, and D and trimming were worked out from the DNA. The sample yields over 200,000 clones; 65% to 85% were counted once. The top ten clones comprise roughly 5.7% of the sample.

Regarding this clone: No antigen is known for it. No qualities accompany the bases; no much larger clone lies one base away.

Germline trimming: 0 bases from V, 2 bases from J; junction bases outside gene matches: 4. The CDR3 starts with the cysteine, ends with the phenylalanine, and has 16 residues. Only the CDR3 DNA stays, 48 bases, in frame from base 1. The germline V gene encodes CDR1 SGHRS and CDR2 YFSETQ. The paper's findings and limits, for the study overall: Clinical and demographic metadata were provided uncurated, with the amount varying by source and participant.

The TCR comes from an older man with acute or convalescent COVID-19. The sample comprised peripheral blood. The rearrangement joined TRBV5-1 to TRBJ2-7; 11 central nucleotides agree with TRBD2. CDR3 sequence: CASSLEGLAGPYEQYF. The DNA sequence follows: TGCGCCAGCAGCTTGGAAGGACTAGCGGGCCCCTACGAGCAGTACTTC.